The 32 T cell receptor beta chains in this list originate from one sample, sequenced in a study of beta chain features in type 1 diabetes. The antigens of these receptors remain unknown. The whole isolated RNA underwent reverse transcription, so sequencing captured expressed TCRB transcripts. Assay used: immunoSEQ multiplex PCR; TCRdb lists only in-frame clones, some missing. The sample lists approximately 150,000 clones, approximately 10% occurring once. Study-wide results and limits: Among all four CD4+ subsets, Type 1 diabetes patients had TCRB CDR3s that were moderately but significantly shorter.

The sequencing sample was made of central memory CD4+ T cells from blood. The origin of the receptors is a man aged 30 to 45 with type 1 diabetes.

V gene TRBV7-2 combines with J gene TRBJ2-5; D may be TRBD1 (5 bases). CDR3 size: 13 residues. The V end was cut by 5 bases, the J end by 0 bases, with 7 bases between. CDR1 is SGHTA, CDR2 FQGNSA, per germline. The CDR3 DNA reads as TGTGCCAGCAGCCGACAGCACCAAGAGACCCAGTACTTC. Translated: CASSRQHQETQYF.

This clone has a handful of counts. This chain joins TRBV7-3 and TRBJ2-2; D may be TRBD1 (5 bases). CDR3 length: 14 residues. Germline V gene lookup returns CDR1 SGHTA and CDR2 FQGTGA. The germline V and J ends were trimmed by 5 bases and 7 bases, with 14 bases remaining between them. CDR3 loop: CASSPRVGDGELFF. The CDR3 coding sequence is TGTGCCAGCAGCCCCAGGGTTGGGGACGGGGAGCTGTTTTTT.

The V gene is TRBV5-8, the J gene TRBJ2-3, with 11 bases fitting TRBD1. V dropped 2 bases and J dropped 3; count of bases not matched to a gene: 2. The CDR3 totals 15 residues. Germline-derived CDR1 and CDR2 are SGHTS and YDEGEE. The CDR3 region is CASSFGTGGTDTQYF. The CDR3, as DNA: TGTGCCAGCAGCTTCGGGACAGGGGGTACAGATACGCAGTATTTT.

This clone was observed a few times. The CDR3 spells CSGVSGGASGKETQYF. In DNA form, the CDR3 reads TGCAGCGGGGTTAGCGGGGGGGCCTCAGGAAAAGAGACCCAGTACTTC. V usage is TRBV29-1 and J usage is TRBJ2-5, with 11 nucleotides matching TRBD2. Germline V gives CDR1 SQVTM, CDR2 ANQGSEA. The CDR3 contains 16 residues. After removal of 7 bases from V and 3 bases from J, the junction contained 13 bases not matched to a gene. Full variable domain (remainder filled in from reference TRBV29-1 and TRBJ2-5): SAVISQKPSRDICQRGTSLTIQCQVDSQVTMMFWYRQQPGQSLTLIATANQGSEATYESGFVIDKFPISRPNLTFSTLTVSNMSPEDSSIYLCSGVSGGASGKETQYFGPGTRLLVL.

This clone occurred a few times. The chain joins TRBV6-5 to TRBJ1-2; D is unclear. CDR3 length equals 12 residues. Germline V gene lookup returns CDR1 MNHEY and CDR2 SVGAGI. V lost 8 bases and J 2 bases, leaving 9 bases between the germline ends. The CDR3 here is CASAGRNYGYTF. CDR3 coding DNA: TGTGCCAGCGCCGGGAGGAACTATGGCTACACCTTC.

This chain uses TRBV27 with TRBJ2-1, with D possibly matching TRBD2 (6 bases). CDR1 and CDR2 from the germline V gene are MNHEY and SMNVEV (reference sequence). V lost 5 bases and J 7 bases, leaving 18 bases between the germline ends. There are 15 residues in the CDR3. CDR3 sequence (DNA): TGTGCCAGCAGTCTAATTCCGGGTGCGGGGAATGAGCAGTTCTTC. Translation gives CASSLIPGAGNEQFF.

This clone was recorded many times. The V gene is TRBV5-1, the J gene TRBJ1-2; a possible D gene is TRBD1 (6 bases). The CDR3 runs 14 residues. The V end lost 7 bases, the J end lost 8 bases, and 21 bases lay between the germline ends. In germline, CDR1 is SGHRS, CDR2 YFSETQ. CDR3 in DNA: TGCGCCAGCCGCTCTGCAACCGGGACACCAGGCTACACCTTC. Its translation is CASRSATGTPGYTF.

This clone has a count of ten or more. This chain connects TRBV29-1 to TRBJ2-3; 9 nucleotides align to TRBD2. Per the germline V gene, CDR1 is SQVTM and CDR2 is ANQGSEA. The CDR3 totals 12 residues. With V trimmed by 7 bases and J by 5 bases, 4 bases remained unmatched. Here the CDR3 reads CSGRGGKDTQYF. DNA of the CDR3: TGCAGCGGGCGGGGGGGCAAAGATACGCAGTATTTT.

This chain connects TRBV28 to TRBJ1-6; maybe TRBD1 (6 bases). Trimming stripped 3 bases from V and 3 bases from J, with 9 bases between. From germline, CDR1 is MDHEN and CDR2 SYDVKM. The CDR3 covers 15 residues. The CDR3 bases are TGTGCCAGCAGTTTCTCACAGGGCTATAATTCACCCCTCCACTTT. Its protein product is CASSFSQGYNSPLHF.

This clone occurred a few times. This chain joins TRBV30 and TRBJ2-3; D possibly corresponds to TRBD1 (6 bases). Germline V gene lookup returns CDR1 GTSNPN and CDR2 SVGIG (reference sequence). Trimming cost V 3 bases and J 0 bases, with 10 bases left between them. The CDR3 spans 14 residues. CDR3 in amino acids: CAWRRTASTDTQYF. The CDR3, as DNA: TGTGCCTGGAGGAGGACAGCTAGCACAGATACGCAGTATTTT.

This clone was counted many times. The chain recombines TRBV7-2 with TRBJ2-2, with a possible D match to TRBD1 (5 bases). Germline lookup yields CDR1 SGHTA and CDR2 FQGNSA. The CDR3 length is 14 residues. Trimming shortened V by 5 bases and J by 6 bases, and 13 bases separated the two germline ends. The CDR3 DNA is TGTGCCAGCAGCCTCATGTCAGGGCCCGGGGAGCTGTTTTTT. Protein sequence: CASSLMSGPGELFF.

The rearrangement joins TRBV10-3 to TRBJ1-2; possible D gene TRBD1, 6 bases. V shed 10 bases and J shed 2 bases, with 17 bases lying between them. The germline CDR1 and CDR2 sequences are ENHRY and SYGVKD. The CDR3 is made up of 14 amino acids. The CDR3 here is CATRGGDTNYGYTF. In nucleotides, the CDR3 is TGTGCCACAAGGGGGGGGGATACCAACTATGGCTACACCTTC.

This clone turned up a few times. CDR3 region: CAWRGSGTEAFF. CDR3 bases: TGTGCCTGGAGAGGCAGCGGCACTGAAGCTTTCTTT. V usage is TRBV30 and J usage is TRBJ1-1; no definite D call. There are 12 residues in the CDR3. Germline values: CDR1 GTSNPN, CDR2 SVGIG (reference sequence). The V gene lost 3 bases and the J gene lost 4 bases, with 9 bases spanning the gap.

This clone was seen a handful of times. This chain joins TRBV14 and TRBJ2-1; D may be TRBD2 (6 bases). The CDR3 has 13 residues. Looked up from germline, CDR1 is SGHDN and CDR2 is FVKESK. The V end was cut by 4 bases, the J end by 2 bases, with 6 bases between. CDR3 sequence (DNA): TGTGCCAGCAGCCCGGGGGCCTACAATGAGCAGTTCTTC. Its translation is CASSPGAYNEQFF.

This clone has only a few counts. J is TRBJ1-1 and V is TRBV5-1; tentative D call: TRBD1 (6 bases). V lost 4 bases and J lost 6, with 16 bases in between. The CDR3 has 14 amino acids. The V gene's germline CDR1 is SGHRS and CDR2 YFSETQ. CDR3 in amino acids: CASSPTSDSAEAFF. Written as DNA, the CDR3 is TGCGCCAGCAGCCCTACGTCGGACAGCGCTGAAGCTTTCTTT.

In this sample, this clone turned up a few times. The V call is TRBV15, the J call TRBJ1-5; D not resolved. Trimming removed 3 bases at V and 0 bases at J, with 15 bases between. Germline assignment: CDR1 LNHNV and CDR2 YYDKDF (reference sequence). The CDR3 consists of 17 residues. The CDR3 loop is CATSSKRSRYSNQPQHF. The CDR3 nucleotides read TGTGCCACCAGCAGTAAACGGTCCCGTTATAGCAATCAGCCCCAGCATTTT.

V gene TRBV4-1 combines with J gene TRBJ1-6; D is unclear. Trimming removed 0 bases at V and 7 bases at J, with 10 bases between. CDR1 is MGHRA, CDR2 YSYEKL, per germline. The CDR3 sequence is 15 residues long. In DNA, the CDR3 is TGCGCCAGCAGCCAAGATACCCTAGACAATTCACCCCTCCACTTT. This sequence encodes CASSQDTLDNSPLHF.

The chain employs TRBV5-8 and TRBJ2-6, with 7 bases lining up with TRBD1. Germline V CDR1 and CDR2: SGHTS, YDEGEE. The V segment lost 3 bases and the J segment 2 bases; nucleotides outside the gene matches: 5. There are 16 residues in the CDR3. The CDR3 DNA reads TGTGCCAGCAGCTGGAACACAGGGGCTGGGGCCAACGTCCTGACTTTC. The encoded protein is CASSWNTGAGANVLTF.

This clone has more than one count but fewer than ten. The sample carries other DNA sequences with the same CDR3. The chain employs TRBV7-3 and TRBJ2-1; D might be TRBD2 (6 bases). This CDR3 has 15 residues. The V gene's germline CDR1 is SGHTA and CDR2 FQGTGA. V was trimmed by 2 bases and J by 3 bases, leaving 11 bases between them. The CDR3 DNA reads TGTGCCAGCAGCTTAGGCGGGGTGGGCTACAATGAGCAGTTCTTC. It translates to CASSLGGVGYNEQFF.

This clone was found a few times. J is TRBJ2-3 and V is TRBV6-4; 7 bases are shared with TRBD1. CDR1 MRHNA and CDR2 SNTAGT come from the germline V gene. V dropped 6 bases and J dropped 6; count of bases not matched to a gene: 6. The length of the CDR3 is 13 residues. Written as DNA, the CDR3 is TGTGCCAGCAGCGGGACAGTCTGGGATACGCAGTATTTT. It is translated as CASSGTVWDTQYF.

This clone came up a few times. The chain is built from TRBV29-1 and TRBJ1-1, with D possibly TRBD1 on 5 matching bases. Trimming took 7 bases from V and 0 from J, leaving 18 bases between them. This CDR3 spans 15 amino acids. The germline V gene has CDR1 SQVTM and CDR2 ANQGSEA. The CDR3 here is CSAAGGWGMNTEAFF. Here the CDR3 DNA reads TGCAGCGCTGCCGGGGGATGGGGCATGAACACTGAAGCTTTCTTT.

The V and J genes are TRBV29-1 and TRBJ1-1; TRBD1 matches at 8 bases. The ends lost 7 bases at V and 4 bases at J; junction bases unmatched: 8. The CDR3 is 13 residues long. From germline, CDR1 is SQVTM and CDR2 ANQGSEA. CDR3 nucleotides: TGCAGCGCCGAGACAGGGGTAATCACTGAAGCTTTCTTT. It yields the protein CSAETGVITEAFF.

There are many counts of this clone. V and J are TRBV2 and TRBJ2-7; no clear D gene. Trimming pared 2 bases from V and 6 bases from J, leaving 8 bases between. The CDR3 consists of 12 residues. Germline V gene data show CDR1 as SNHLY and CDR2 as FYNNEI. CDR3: CASSESGLEQYF. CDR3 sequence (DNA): TGTGCCAGCAGTGAATCCGGTCTCGAGCAGTACTTC.

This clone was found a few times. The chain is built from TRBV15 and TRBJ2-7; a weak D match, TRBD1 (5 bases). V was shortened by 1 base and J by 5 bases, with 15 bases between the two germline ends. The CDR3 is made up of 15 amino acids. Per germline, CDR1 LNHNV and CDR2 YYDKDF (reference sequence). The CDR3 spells CATSRGDSYLDEQYF. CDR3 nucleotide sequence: TGTGCCACCAGCAGAGGAGACAGCTATCTTGACGAGCAGTACTTC.

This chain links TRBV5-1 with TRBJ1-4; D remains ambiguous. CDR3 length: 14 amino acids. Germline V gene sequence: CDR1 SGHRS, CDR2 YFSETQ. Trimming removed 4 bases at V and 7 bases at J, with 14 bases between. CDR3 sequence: CASSDGLGGEKLFF. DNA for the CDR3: TGCGCCAGCAGCGACGGATTGGGAGGTGAAAAACTGTTTTTT.

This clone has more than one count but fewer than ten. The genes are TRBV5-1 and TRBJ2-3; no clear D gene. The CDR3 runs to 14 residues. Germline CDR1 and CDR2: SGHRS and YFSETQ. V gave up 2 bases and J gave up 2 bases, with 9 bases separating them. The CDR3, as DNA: TGCGCCAGCAGCTTAGGTACTAACACAGATACGCAGTATTTT. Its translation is CASSLGTNTDTQYF. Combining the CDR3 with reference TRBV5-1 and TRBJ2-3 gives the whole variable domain KAGVTQTPRYLIKTRGQQVTLSCSPISGHRSVSWYQQTPGQGLQFLFEYFSETQRNKGNFPGRFSGRQFSNSRSEMNVSTLELGDSALYLCASSLGTNTDTQYFGPGTRLTVL.

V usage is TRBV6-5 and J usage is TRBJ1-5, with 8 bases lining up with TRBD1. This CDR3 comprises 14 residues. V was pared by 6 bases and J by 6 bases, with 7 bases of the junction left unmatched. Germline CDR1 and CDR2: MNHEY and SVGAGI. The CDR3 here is CASSTQGAAQPQHF. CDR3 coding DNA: TGTGCCAGCAGCACGCAGGGGGCGGCTCAGCCCCAGCATTTT.

The CDR3 DNA reads TGTGCCAGCTCACCCGGGGGTTACAATGAGCAGTTCTTC. Translating it yields CASSPGGYNEQFF. This sequence joins TRBV18 and TRBJ2-1, with D possibly being TRBD2 (6 bases). This CDR3 has 13 amino acids. V was pared by 3 bases and J by 4 bases, with 7 bases between. The germline CDR1 and CDR2 sequences are KGHSH and LQKENI.

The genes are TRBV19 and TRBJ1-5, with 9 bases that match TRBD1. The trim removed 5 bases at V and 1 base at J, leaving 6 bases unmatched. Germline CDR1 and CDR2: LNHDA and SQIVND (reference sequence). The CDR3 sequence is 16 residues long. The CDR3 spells CASSSRTGVSNQPQHF. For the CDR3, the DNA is TGTGCCAGTAGTTCTAGGACAGGGGTAAGCAATCAGCCCCAGCATTTT. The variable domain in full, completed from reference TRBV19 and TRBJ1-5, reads DGGITQSPKYLFRKEGQNVTLSCEQNLNHDAMYWYRQDPGQGLRLIYYSQIVNDFQKGDIAEGYSVSREKKESFPLTVTSAQKNPTAFYLCASSSRTGVSNQPQHFGDGTRLSIL.

The CDR3 DNA is TGTGCCAGCAGCATTCAGCCGGGAATATCCTACGAGCAGTACTTC. This sequence encodes CASSIQPGISYEQYF. The chain links TRBV5-4 to TRBJ2-7; tentative D call: TRBD2 (5 bases). Trimming stripped 4 bases from V and 1 base from J, with 15 bases between. CDR1 SGHNT and CDR2 YYREEE come from the germline V gene (reference sequence). This CDR3 is 15 amino acids long.

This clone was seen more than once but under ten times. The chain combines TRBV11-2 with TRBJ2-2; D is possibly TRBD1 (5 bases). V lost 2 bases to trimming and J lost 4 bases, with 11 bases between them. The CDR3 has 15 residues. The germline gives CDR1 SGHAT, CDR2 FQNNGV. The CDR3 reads CASSLFSQGTGELFF. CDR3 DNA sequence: TGTGCCAGCAGCTTATTTAGCCAGGGCACCGGGGAGCTGTTTTTT.

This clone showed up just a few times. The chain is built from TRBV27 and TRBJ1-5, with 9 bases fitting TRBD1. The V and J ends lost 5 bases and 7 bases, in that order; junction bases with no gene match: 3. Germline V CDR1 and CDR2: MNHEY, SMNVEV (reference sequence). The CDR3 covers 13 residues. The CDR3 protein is CASSRDREQPQHF. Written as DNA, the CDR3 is TGTGCCAGCAGTCGGGACAGGGAACAGCCCCAGCATTTT.